The entry below describes one TCR beta chain. The entry originates in a study of blood T cell repertoires in COVID-19. Background on the study: The origin of the acute and convalescent COVID-19 samples was the United States, Italy and Spain. Sample material is recorded as cDNA or gDNA derived from T cells, B-cell-depleted T cells, or PBMCs.

Germline lookup yields CDR1 SGHVS and CDR2 FNYEAQ. Trimming pared 4 bases from V and 6 bases from J, leaving 31 bases between. The CDR3 totals 19 residues. In the original analysis: Amplifying reference gene primers gave estimates of nucleated cell counts. Sequencing was performed with immunoSEQ multiplex PCR; in TCRdb, only in-frame clones are kept and a portion is missing. The V and J calls and the clone size are those of that table, but D and trimming were determined from the DNA. The sample lists 150,000 to 200,000 clones; over 75% were seen once. The specimen sequenced was peripheral blood. The gene calls are TRBV7-6 and TRBJ2-7; a possible D gene is TRBD1 (7 bases). The sequence came from a man between 65 and 80 years old who had recovered from COVID-19. CDR3 sequence reads: CASSSAPPGVGTEDPEQYF. The CDR3 nucleotides read TGTGCCAGCAGCTCAGCCCCTCCGGGAGTCGGGACAGAGGATCCCGAGCAGTACTTC.